This T cell receptor beta chain is from a study of OX40 agonist ivuxolimab in advanced cancers. Notes on the research overall: Ivuxolimab, which targeted the costimulatory receptor OX40 (CD134), was an agonistic, fully human IgG2 monoclonal antibody. Intravenous ivuxolimab was administered to patients every 2 weeks at six dose levels: 0.01, 0.1, 0.3, 1.5, 3 and 10 mg/kg. Of the roughly 50 dose-escalation patients, hepatocellular carcinoma was present in about 20, melanoma in around 15, renal cell carcinoma in 9 and head and neck cancer in 9. In the dose-escalation cohort, 70% to 85% of patients were male, and the mean age was roughly 60 years with a range of roughly 20 to 85. Patients were allowed to have had prior anti-PD-1, anti-PD-L1 or anti-CTLA-4 therapy, and around two fifths of the dose-escalation patients had been treated with checkpoint inhibitors. Partial responses occurred in three dose-escalation patients, of whom one had hepatocellular carcinoma and two had cutaneous melanoma. Peripheral TCRbeta sequencing aimed to test whether ivuxolimab altered TCR sequence diversity and caused clonal T-cell expansion. The paper describes the monotherapy dose-escalation part (N of about 54 patients) of the phase I trial of ivuxolimab. The investigation overall reported the following: In partial responders in the 0.1-3.0 mg/kg groups, normalized peripheral clonal expansion was found to be among the lowest, especially among CD8+ T cells. Low levels of normalized T-cell clonal expansion were also seen in some patients who did not respond. The antigen specificity of the peripheral T cells that underwent clonal expansion was not determined. At doses of 0.1 to 3.0 mg/kg, clonal expansion of both CD4+ and CD8+ T cells in blood was seen between baseline and week 6. After ivuxolimab, more expanded clones were found on average in CD8+ T cells than in CD4+ T cells.

Patients with a history of autoimmune disease or receiving systemic immunosuppression were excluded from the trial. In every dose cohort, peripheral blood was drawn for TCR sequencing at baseline, cycle 4 day 1, and cycle 7 day 1. Samples were obtained from an open-label, multicenter, first-in-human phase I dose-escalation trial of ivuxolimab. Adults with locally advanced or metastatic melanoma, renal cell carcinoma, hepatocellular carcinoma or head and neck squamous cell carcinoma were enrolled in the trial. Before TCR sequencing, CD4+ T cells and CD8+ T cells from peripheral blood were sorted into separate populations. As regards this clone: Its recognized antigen is unknown. No qualities accompany the bases; no much larger clone lies one base away.

To sequence the TCRbeta CDR3 region, genomic DNA was isolated from the sorted cells. The immunoSEQ Assay was used for sequencing of TCRbeta CDR3 regions. Imported from immuneACCESS, the table was reduced by TCRdb to in-frame sequences with V and J called. These copies leave out some clones; in studies compared against another copy, an unresolved V gene accounts for under half, and the cause of the remainder is not known. For this sample there are some 70,000 clones; around 87% appear just once. The ten biggest clones cover under 3.5% of the sample. CDR1 and CDR2, per the germline V gene, are SNHLY and FYNNEI. Deletion took 5 bases off V and 9 bases off J, with a span of 17 bases between the germline ends. The CDR3 goes from the cysteine to the phenylalanine over 14 residues. Just CDR3 DNA is preserved here, 42 bases in frame from base 1.

Recombination linked TRBV2 to TRBJ2-1; too little of a D gene remains to name it. The receptor was derived from an adult with an advanced solid tumor such as melanoma, head and neck, liver or kidney cancer. Sequences were derived from CD4+ or CD8+ T cells sorted from blood, sampled in a trial of the OX40 agonist ivuxolimab. CDR3 loop: CASSTQTGRTEQFF. In nucleotides, the sequence is TGTGCCAGCAGTACCCAGACCGGACGGACTGAGCAGTTCTTC.